The 30 T cell receptor beta chains reported below all come from one sample, sequenced in a study of blood T cell repertoires in COVID-19. Clones were read by immunoSEQ multiplex PCR, and TCRdb kept only the in-frame ones, dropping some. This repertoire shows just over 300,000 clones, roughly 90% found once; its top ten account for roughly 8.9%. Sequenced material: PBMCs or T cells enriched from blood (not recorded which). Receptors were obtained from a woman between 35 and 50 years old who had recovered from COVID-19.

The V call is TRBV3-1 (or the pseudogene TRBV3-2), the J call TRBJ2-7, with 7 bases matching TRBD2. Trimming at V came to 3 bases and at J to 3 bases, leaving 11 bases not matched to a gene. Germline loops: CDR1 LGHDT, CDR2 YNNKEL (reference sequence). This CDR3 comprises 16 residues. This chain's CDR3 is CASSQGLAGALYEQYF. The CDR3 nucleotides read TGTGCCAGCAGCCAGGGTCTTGCGGGAGCTCTCTACGAGCAGTACTTC.

The rearrangement joins TRBV7-8 to TRBJ1-5; D unclear. Per germline, CDR1 SGHVS and CDR2 FQNEAQ. The CDR3 extends over 13 amino acids. Trimming shortened V by 3 bases and J by 5 bases, and 8 bases separated the two germline ends. The CDR3 DNA sequence: TGTGCCAGCAGCTTTACGAGGGATCAGCCCCAGCATTTT. Protein product: CASSFTRDQPQHF.

This sequence joins TRBV11-3 and TRBJ1-2; 8 nucleotides align to TRBD1. The germline V gene has CDR1 SGHNT and CDR2 YENEEA. V lost 3 bases and J lost 2; bases outside the gene matches: 5. There are 15 residues in the CDR3. The CDR3 reads CASSFNRGRNYGYTF. The DNA for the CDR3 is TGTGCCAGCAGCTTCAACAGGGGGAGAAACTATGGCTACACCTTC.

The gene calls are TRBV2 and TRBJ1-4; 8 nucleotides line up with TRBD1. This CDR3 has 15 residues. With V trimmed by 6 bases and J by 3 bases, 6 bases remained unmatched. CDR1 is SNHLY, CDR2 FYNNEI, per germline. This CDR3 reads CASSETGGPNEKLFF. As DNA, the CDR3 is TGTGCCAGCAGCGAAACAGGGGGTCCTAATGAAAAACTGTTTTTT.

This clone showed up just a few times. The chain employs TRBV2 and TRBJ1-6, with D unclear. Germline V gene lookup returns CDR1 SNHLY and CDR2 FYNNEI. V dropped 7 bases and J dropped 6 bases, with 7 bases sitting between them. The CDR3 covers 12 residues. This chain's CDR3 is CASIFGNSPLHF. As DNA, the CDR3 is TGTGCCAGCATTTTCGGTAATTCACCCCTCCACTTT. Supplemented by reference TRBV2 and TRBJ1-6, the full variable domain reads EPEVTQTPSHQVTQMGQEVILRCVPISNHLYFYWYRQILGQKVEFLVSFYNNEISEKSEIFDDQFSVERPDGSNFTLKIRSTKLEDSAMYFCASIFGNSPLHFGNGTRLTVT.

The chain has TRBV28 and TRBJ1-5; 9 nucleotides line up with TRBD1. The V gene's germline CDR1 is MDHEN and CDR2 SYDVKM. The CDR3 has 15 amino acids. V lost 5 bases to trimming and J lost 9 bases; unmatched junction nucleotides: 11. The CDR3 DNA is TGTGCCAGCAGTCCACCTCGGACAGGGGTCGGGCCCCAGCATTTT. Protein sequence: CASSPPRTGVGPQHF.

This clone was recorded a few times. The chain is built from TRBV7-3 and TRBJ2-1; D is possibly TRBD2 (6 bases). V was pared by 3 bases and J by 10 bases, with 10 bases between. This CDR3 spans 12 amino acids. Per the germline V gene, CDR1 is SGHTA and CDR2 is FQGTGA. The CDR3 loop reads CASSFYGREQFF. The CDR3 DNA reads as TGTGCCAGCAGCTTTTACGGGAGAGAGCAGTTCTTC.

The chain couples TRBV5-1 to TRBJ1-1; TRBD1 might be the D (5 bases). Germline CDR1 and CDR2: SGHRS and YFSETQ. The CDR3 covers 14 residues. Trimming took off 4 bases at V and 5 bases at J, with 15 bases between the two ends. For the CDR3, the DNA is TGCGCCAGCAGCCCAGAACAGCGGGGGACTGAAGCTTTCTTT. It translates to CASSPEQRGTEAFF.

The chain links TRBV29-1 to TRBJ2-7; D is perhaps TRBD2 (6 bases). CDR1 and CDR2 from the germline V gene are SQVTM and ANQGSEA. The CDR3 extends over 12 amino acids. CDR3 in amino acids: CGYQTPAGEQYF. The DNA of the CDR3 is TGCGGATATCAAACTCCAGCGGGCGAGCAGTACTTC.

In nucleotides, the CDR3 is TGCGCCAGCAGTGGGCAGGGGGCGCCTTTAAGAGACACCGGGGAGCTGTTTTTT. Its protein is CASSGQGAPLRDTGELFF. This sequence joins TRBV10-1 and TRBJ2-2, with 8 bases aligning to TRBD1. The CDR3 runs 18 residues. The V segment lost 4 bases and the J segment 3 bases; nucleotides outside the gene matches: 13. CDR1 and CDR2 (germline): WNHNN, SYGVQD (reference sequence).

This rearrangement joins TRBV7-9 to TRBJ1-1; unclear D gene. The germline V gene has CDR1 SEHNR and CDR2 FQNEAQ (reference sequence). Between the trimmed V and J ends, which lost 5 bases and 3 bases, there was a span of 10 bases. The CDR3 consists of 13 residues. The CDR3 sequence is CASSALEDTEAFF. CDR3 DNA sequence: TGTGCCAGCAGCGCATTAGAGGACACTGAAGCTTTCTTT. The full variable domain, its missing parts supplied by reference TRBV7-9 and TRBJ1-1, is DTGVSQNPRHKITKRGQNVTFRCDPISEHNRLYWYRQTLGQGPEFLTYFQNEAQLEKSRLLSDRFSAERPKGSFSTLEIQRTEQGDSAMYLCASSALEDTEAFFGQGTRLTVV.

This rearrangement joins TRBV19 to TRBJ2-7; 9 bases are shared with TRBD1. CDR1 is LNHDA, CDR2 SQIVND, per germline (reference sequence). V dropped 5 bases and J dropped 2; count of bases not matched to a gene: 7. The length of the CDR3 is 15 residues. DNA for the CDR3: TGTGCCAGTAGTGCGGACAGGGGAGTCACCTACGAGCAGTACTTC. This codes for CASSADRGVTYEQYF. Full variable domain (remainder filled in from reference TRBV19 and TRBJ2-7): DGGITQSPKYLFRKEGQNVTLSCEQNLNHDAMYWYRQDPGQGLRLIYYSQIVNDFQKGDIAEGYSVSREKKESFPLTVTSAQKNPTAFYLCASSADRGVTYEQYFGPGTRLTVT.

The chain joins TRBV2 to TRBJ1-5; D possibly corresponds to TRBD1 (6 bases). V was clipped by 4 bases and J by 2 bases, with 12 bases between them. Germline V gene lookup returns CDR1 SNHLY and CDR2 FYNNEI. There are 15 residues in the CDR3. The CDR3 region has the DNA TGTGCCAGCAGTGCCCGGGGACAAGGCAATCAGCCCCAGCATTTT. Amino acid sequence: CASSARGQGNQPQHF.

The J gene is TRBJ2-7, the V gene TRBV27; a possible D gene is TRBD1 (6 bases). In germline, CDR1 is MNHEY, CDR2 SMNVEV (reference sequence). The CDR3 is made up of 14 amino acids. V dropped 2 bases and J dropped 1 base, with 9 bases sitting between them. In DNA, the CDR3 is TGTGCCAGCAGTTTACTGGACAGTTCCTACGAGCAGTACTTC. Translation gives CASSLLDSSYEQYF.

The chain's CDR3 is CAWSVRADTEQFF. In DNA, the CDR3 is TGTGCCTGGAGTGTACGTGCGGACACTGAGCAGTTCTTC. This chain uses TRBV30 with TRBJ2-1; D may be TRBD1 (5 bases). With 0 bases removed from V and 9 bases from J, the gap between germline ends came to 12 bases. Per germline, CDR1 GTSNPN and CDR2 SVGIG (reference sequence). This CDR3 spans 13 amino acids. Combining the CDR3 with reference TRBV30 and TRBJ2-1 gives the whole variable domain SQTIHQWPATLVQPVGSPLSLECTVEGTSNPNLYWYRQAAGRGLQLLFYSVGIGQISSEVPQNLSASRPQDRQFILSSKKLLLSDSGFYLCAWSVRADTEQFFGPGTRLTVL.

V usage is TRBV24-1 and J usage is TRBJ2-5, with 7 bases lining up with TRBD1. The CDR3 runs 15 residues. After removal of 4 bases from V and 5 bases from J, the junction contained 9 bases not matched to a gene. Germline V gene data show CDR1 as KGHDR and CDR2 as SFDVKD. CDR3 loop: CATSDTRQGGETQYF. The CDR3 DNA follows: TGTGCCACCAGTGACACCAGACAGGGCGGGGAGACCCAGTACTTC.

V and J are TRBV19 and TRBJ1-1, with 8 bases fitting TRBD1. The germline V gene encodes CDR1 LNHDA and CDR2 SQIVND (reference sequence). This CDR3 is 17 amino acids long. After removal of 6 bases from V and 3 bases from J, the junction contained 15 bases not matched to a gene. Written as DNA, the CDR3 is TGTGCCAGTAGCAGAGTTCCAGGGGGCATTTGGGACACTGAAGCTTTCTTT. Translated, it gives CASSRVPGGIWDTEAFF.

The V gene is TRBV5-8, the J gene TRBJ1-5; D may be TRBD1 (6 bases). CDR3 length: 14 amino acids. Per the germline V gene, CDR1 is SGHTS and CDR2 is YDEGEE. Trimming took 2 bases from V and 5 from J, leaving 11 bases between them. CDR3 sequence: CASSFQGFHQPQHF. The CDR3 DNA sequence: TGTGCCAGCAGCTTTCAGGGGTTTCATCAGCCCCAGCATTTT.

This clone has a single count. The chain links TRBV3-1 (or the pseudogene TRBV3-2) to TRBJ2-4; D is unresolved. The CDR3 runs 13 residues. Trimming stripped 5 bases from V and 0 bases from J, with 5 bases between. The germline V gene encodes CDR1 LGHDT and CDR2 YNNKEL (reference sequence). DNA of the CDR3: TGTGCCAGCAGCTTTCTAGCCAAAAACATTCAGTACTTC. Its protein product is CASSFLAKNIQYF.

The chain has TRBV6-2 or TRBV6-3 and TRBJ2-7, with D maybe TRBD1 (6 bases). V shed 2 bases and J shed 3 bases, with 11 bases lying between them. Germline V gives CDR1 MNHEY, CDR2 SVGEGT. The CDR3 consists of 14 residues. CDR3 residues: CASSYSQGHYEQYF. CDR3 sequence (DNA): TGTGCCAGCAGTTACAGTCAGGGGCACTACGAGCAGTACTTC.

The chain joins TRBV6-5 to TRBJ1-3; D gene uncertain. Germline CDR1 and CDR2: MNHEY and SVGAGI. Trimming removed 0 bases at V and 0 bases at J, with 6 bases between. This CDR3 has 15 residues. CDR3: CASSYSRPSGNTIYF. CDR3 in DNA: TGTGCCAGCAGTTACTCGAGGCCCTCTGGAAACACCATATATTTT.

Worth noting for this clone: A junction boundary mismatches the germline segment, possibly from a read error. This chain links TRBV19 with TRBJ2-7; D gene ambiguous. The CDR3 runs to 14 residues. Per germline, CDR1 LNHDA and CDR2 SQIVND (reference sequence). CDR3 residues: CASSLDLYSYEQYF. CDR3 nucleotides: TGTGCCAGTAGTCTAGACTTGTACTCCTACGAGCAGTACTTC.

The J gene is TRBJ2-7, the V gene TRBV9; 7 bases map to TRBD1. The CDR3 spans 12 residues. The J segment lost 5 bases and the V segment lost 3 bases, leaving 2 bases of the junction unmatched. Germline V gene lookup returns CDR1 SGDLS and CDR2 YYNGEE. Written as DNA, the CDR3 is TGTGCCAGCAGCGAGACAGGGAACGAGCAGTACTTC. Amino acid sequence: CASSETGNEQYF.

J is TRBJ2-7 and V is TRBV7-9; D possibly corresponds to TRBD1 (5 bases). Germline V CDR1 and CDR2: SEHNR, FQNEAQ (reference sequence). V shed 5 bases and J shed 2 bases, with 16 bases lying between them. The CDR3 length is 15 residues. CDR3 sequence: CASSTDTDLPYEQYF. CDR3 coding DNA: TGTGCCAGCAGCACGGACACAGACCTTCCCTACGAGCAGTACTTC.

The rearrangement uses TRBV3-1 (or the pseudogene TRBV3-2) and TRBJ1-1; D call uncertain. CDR1 is LGHDT, CDR2 YNNKEL, per germline (reference sequence). The CDR3 runs 14 residues. V lost 1 base, J lost 10 bases, and 16 bases lay in between. The CDR3 DNA reads as TGTGCCAGCAGCCAAGGGACGGGGTTAGGAGGAGCTTTCTTT. This codes for CASSQGTGLGGAFF.

This chain connects TRBV5-6 to TRBJ1-2; TRBD1 agrees at 7 bases. CDR1 and CDR2 from the germline V gene are SGHDT and YYEEEE. The CDR3 covers 14 residues. Germline trimming cut 0 bases from V and 4 bases from J; bases unmatched to any gene: 3. CDR3 amino acids: CASSLVGQPYGYTF. CDR3 sequence (DNA): TGTGCCAGCAGCTTGGTGGGACAGCCCTATGGCTACACCTTC.

This clone was picked up one time. The chain couples TRBV6-4 to TRBJ1-4; 7 bases line up with TRBD1. V was clipped by 5 bases and J by 7 bases; unmatched bases: 7. This CDR3 spans 14 amino acids. Germline V gene lookup returns CDR1 MRHNA and CDR2 SNTAGT. The CDR3 is CASSPEQGSEKLFF. CDR3 DNA: TGTGCCAGCAGTCCGGAACAGGGGTCTGAAAAACTGTTTTTT.

A few counts support this clone. This chain uses TRBV9 with TRBJ2-2; D is undetermined. V was cut by 4 bases and J by 6 bases, with 10 bases left in between. The length of the CDR3 is 13 residues. Germline V gene lookup returns CDR1 SGDLS and CDR2 YYNGEE. Here the CDR3 reads CASSPHSAGELFF. The CDR3 bases are TGTGCCAGCAGCCCCCACTCGGCCGGGGAGCTGTTTTTT.

The J gene is TRBJ1-1, the V gene TRBV7-8; D gene uncertain. The CDR3 runs 13 residues. Germline-derived CDR1 and CDR2 are SGHVS and FQNEAQ. V was clipped by 2 bases and J by 1 base, with 5 bases between them. This CDR3 reads CASSLFQNTEAFF. The DNA of the CDR3 is TGTGCCAGCAGCTTATTTCAGAACACTGAAGCTTTCTTT.

The chain combines TRBV19 with TRBJ2-7, with 9 positions matching TRBD1. J lost 2 bases, V lost 3 bases, and 8 bases had no gene match. Germline V lookup: CDR1 LNHDA, CDR2 SQIVND (reference sequence). This CDR3 has 16 residues. The chain's CDR3 is CASSILAGTGPYEQYF. CDR3 coding DNA: TGTGCCAGTAGTATCCTAGCCGGGACAGGGCCCTACGAGCAGTACTTC.